The 11 T cell receptor beta chains in this list originate from one sample, sequenced in a study of identical twins. Each CDR3 protein gets one entry after TCRdb re-called the 5' RACE reads with MiXCR. The data contain 450,000 or so distinct CDR3 sequences, about 18% of them singletons. Sequencing used naive T cells sorted from blood. The receptors shown here come from a man aged 45-60 years in good health.

This clonotype was found many times. This sequence joins TRBV20-1 and TRBJ2-7; no reliable D call. This CDR3 has 14 amino acids. Trimming pared 7 bases from V and 0 bases from J, leaving 16 bases between. The V gene's germline CDR1 is DFQATT and CDR2 SNEGSKA (reference sequence). The DNA of the CDR3 is TGCAGTGGCACAACGGTGCAGACCTCCTACGAGCAGTACTTC. Translation: CSGTTVQTSYEQYF.

This clonotype was seen only a few times. The CDR3 loop reads CASSFGQAEKLFF. DNA for the CDR3: TGTGCCAGCAGCTTCGGACAGGCCGAAAAACTGTTTTTT. The genes are TRBV7-9 and TRBJ1-4; TRBD1 agrees at 7 bases. Germline trimming cut 3 bases from V and 8 bases from J; bases unmatched to any gene: 3. The CDR3 runs to 13 residues. The germline V gene encodes CDR1 SEHNR and CDR2 FQNEAQ (reference sequence).

This clonotype was observed a single time. This sequence joins TRBV7-2 and TRBJ2-5; the match to TRBD1 covers 7 bases. The V and J ends lost 1 base and 4 bases, in that order; junction bases with no gene match: 3. The CDR3 has 14 amino acids. Per the germline V gene, CDR1 is SGHTA and CDR2 is FQGNSA. The DNA of the CDR3 is TGTGCCAGCAGCTTAGGTTGGACAGGAGAGACCCAGTACTTC. Translating it yields CASSLGWTGETQYF.

This clonotype was seen ten or more times. The V and J genes are TRBV20-1 and TRBJ2-7; possible D gene TRBD1, 6 bases. The CDR3 runs 17 residues. Germline-derived CDR1 and CDR2 are DFQATT and SNEGSKA (reference sequence). Between the trimmed V and J ends, which lost 0 bases and 7 bases, there was a span of 25 bases. The CDR3 nucleotides read TGCAGTGCTAGAGATCCCCCCAGCCCAACAGGGCTTAGAGAGCAGTACTTC. It translates to CSARDPPSPTGLREQYF.

This clonotype was detected a few times. The V gene is TRBV7-3, the J gene TRBJ2-3; tentative D call: TRBD1 (5 bases). CDR1 SGHTA and CDR2 FQGTGA come from the germline V gene. V dropped 1 base and J dropped 6 bases, with 14 bases sitting between them. The CDR3 totals 15 residues. The chain's CDR3 is CASSLIGAAWDTQYF. The CDR3 DNA reads as TGTGCCAGCAGCTTAATTGGGGCCGCGTGGGATACGCAGTATTTT.

This clonotype was observed once. V usage is TRBV5-1 and J usage is TRBJ2-1; 7 nucleotides agree with TRBD2. Germline V gene sequence: CDR1 SGHRS, CDR2 YFSETQ. Trimming at V came to 3 bases and at J to 1 base, leaving 4 bases not matched to a gene. The CDR3 consists of 15 residues. The DNA for the CDR3 is TGCGCCAGCAGCTCCGGGACTATATCCTACAATGAGCAGTTCTTC. It yields the protein CASSSGTISYNEQFF. Full variable domain (outside the CDR3, taken from reference TRBV5-1 and TRBJ2-1): KAGVTQTPRYLIKTRGQQVTLSCSPISGHRSVSWYQQTPGQGLQFLFEYFSETQRNKGNFPGRFSGRQFSNSRSEMNVSTLELGDSALYLCASSSGTISYNEQFFGPGTRLTVL.

This clonotype occurred many times. The rearrangement joins TRBV6-1 to TRBJ1-1; 7 bases fit TRBD1. The CDR3 contains 14 residues. V lost 6 bases, J lost 4 bases, and 8 bases stayed unmatched. In germline, CDR1 is MNHNS, CDR2 SASEGT. The CDR3 reads CASSFTRQGTEAFF. The CDR3 nucleotides read TGTGCCAGCAGCTTCACAAGACAGGGCACTGAAGCTTTCTTT.

This clonotype has just a few counts. This chain links TRBV29-1 with TRBJ2-7; 12 bases map to TRBD1. This CDR3 spans 13 amino acids. Germline CDR1 and CDR2: SQVTM and ANQGSEA. V gave up 6 bases and J gave up 6 bases; unmatched junction bases: 6. The DNA for the CDR3 is TGCAGCGTCGAGGGGACAGGGGGCACCGAGCAGTACTTC. Its translation: CSVEGTGGTEQYF.

This clonotype was found a few times. This chain links TRBV20-1 with TRBJ2-1; 7 bases are shared with TRBD2. The CDR3 totals 16 residues. Germline V gene sequence: CDR1 DFQATT, CDR2 SNEGSKA (reference sequence). V was pared by 3 bases and J by 1 base, with 9 bases of the junction left unmatched. The CDR3 protein is CSASILLARSYNEQFF. The CDR3 DNA reads as TGCAGTGCTAGCATATTACTAGCGAGGTCCTACAATGAGCAGTTCTTC.

This clonotype was found a few times. This sequence joins TRBV15 and TRBJ2-1; a weak D match, TRBD1 (6 bases). CDR3 length equals 14 residues. CDR1 and CDR2 from the germline V gene are LNHNV and YYDKDF (reference sequence). V was shortened by 3 bases and J by 5 bases, with 11 bases between the two germline ends. CDR3: CATSRPGQHNEQFF. In DNA, the CDR3 is TGTGCCACCAGCAGGCCGGGACAACACAATGAGCAGTTCTTC. The whole variable domain, filled in from reference TRBV15 and TRBJ2-1, reads DAMVIQNPRYQVTQFGKPVTLSCSQTLNHNVMYWYQQKSSQAPKLLFHYYDKDFNNEADTPDNFQSRRPNTSFCFLDIRSPGLGDTAMYLCATSRPGQHNEQFFGPGTRLTVL.

The V gene is TRBV25-1, the J gene TRBJ2-1; D is unresolved. The CDR3 sequence is 17 residues long. In germline, CDR1 is MGHDK, CDR2 SYGVNS. V shed 4 bases and J shed 8 bases, with 24 bases lying between them. The CDR3 coding sequence is TGTGCCAGCAGTGCATTCGTTGGGGATCCAGGTGGTGATGAGCAGTTCTTC. Protein product: CASSAFVGDPGGDEQFF.